This T cell receptor (beta chain) was profiled in a study of T cell clones after liver transplantation. General study findings and limits: Donor-reactive sequences fell more than third party-reactive ones, suggesting partial deletion. In 5 of 8 subjects, circulating graft-donor-reactive CD4 TCRbeta sequences fell significantly after transplant.

Per the germline V gene, CDR1 is ENHRY and CDR2 is SYGVKD. The CDR3 covers 14 residues. V lost 4 bases to trimming and J lost 0 bases, with 6 bases between them. Of note for this clone: The antigen is not known.

Assay: immunoSEQ multiplex PCR; the TCRdb copy retains only in-frame clones and omits some. The sample contains roughly 55,000 clones, about 81% of which appear only once. The chain carries TRBV10-3 and TRBJ2-2; D is undetermined. The receptor comes from a human donor who received a liver transplant. Here the sequenced sample was CD4+ T cells from blood, taken before liver transplant. CDR3 region: CAISATSNTGELFF. The CDR3 DNA reads TGTGCCATCAGTGCGACGTCGAACACCGGGGAGCTGTTTTTT.